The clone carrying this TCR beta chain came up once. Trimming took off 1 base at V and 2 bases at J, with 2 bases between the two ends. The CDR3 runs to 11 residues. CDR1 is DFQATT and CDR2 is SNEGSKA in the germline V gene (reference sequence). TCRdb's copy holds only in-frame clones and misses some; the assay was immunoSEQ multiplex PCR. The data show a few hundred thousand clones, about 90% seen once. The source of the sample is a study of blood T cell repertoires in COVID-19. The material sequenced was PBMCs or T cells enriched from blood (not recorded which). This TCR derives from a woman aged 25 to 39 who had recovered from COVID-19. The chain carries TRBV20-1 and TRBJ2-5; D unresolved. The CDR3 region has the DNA TGCAGTGCTAGAGCACAAGAGACCCAGTACTTC. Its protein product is CSARAQETQYF.